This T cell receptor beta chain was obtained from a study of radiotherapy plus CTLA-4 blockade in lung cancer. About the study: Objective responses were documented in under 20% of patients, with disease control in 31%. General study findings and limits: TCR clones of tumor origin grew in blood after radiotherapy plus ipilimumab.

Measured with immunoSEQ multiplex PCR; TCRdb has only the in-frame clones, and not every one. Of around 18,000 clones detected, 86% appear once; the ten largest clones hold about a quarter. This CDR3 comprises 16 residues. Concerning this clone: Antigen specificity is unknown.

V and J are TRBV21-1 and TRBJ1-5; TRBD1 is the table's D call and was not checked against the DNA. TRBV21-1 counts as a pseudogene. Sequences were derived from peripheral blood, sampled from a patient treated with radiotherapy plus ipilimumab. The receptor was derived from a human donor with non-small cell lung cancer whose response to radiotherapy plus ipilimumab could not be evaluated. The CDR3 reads CASQVWQATFNQPQHF. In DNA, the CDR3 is TGTGCCAGCCAGGTCTGGCAGGCCACCTTCAATCAGCCCCAGCATTTT.